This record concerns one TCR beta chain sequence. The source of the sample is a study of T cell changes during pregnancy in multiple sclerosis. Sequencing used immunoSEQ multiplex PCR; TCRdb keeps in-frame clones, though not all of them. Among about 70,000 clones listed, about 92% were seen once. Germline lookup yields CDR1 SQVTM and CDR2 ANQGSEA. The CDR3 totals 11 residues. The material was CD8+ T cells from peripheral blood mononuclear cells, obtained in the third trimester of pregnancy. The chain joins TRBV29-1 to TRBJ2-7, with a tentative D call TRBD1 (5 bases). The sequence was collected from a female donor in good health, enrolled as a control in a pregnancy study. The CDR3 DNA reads TGCGGGGCGGCCGATATGTACGAGCAGTACTTC. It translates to CGAADMYEQYF.